The TCR beta chain under discussion was sequenced for a study of T-cell reconstitution after alpha-beta-depleted transplantation in children. During its preparation, the TCRbeta library received unique molecular identifiers. TCRdb called the PCR reads again in MiXCR, with one record for every CDR3 protein. Of about 120,000 distinct CDR3 sequences listed, roughly 24% were seen once; the top ten hold 10%. About this clonotype: Its antigen is not known.

Study conclusions and caveats: T-cell counts and diversity at one year post-transplant came mainly from newly produced T cells. Several hundred expanded graft clones reportedly gave rise to the alpha-beta T cells present about two months after transplant. Some patients owed their high day-60 TCRbeta diversity to surviving recipient T cells and thymic progenitors.

The material was PBMCs, mostly from graft donor cells, obtained 180 days after TCRalphabeta/CD19-depleted stem cell transplant. This clonotype was sampled from a male patient between 2 and 9 years old who had a stem cell transplant for chronic granulomatous disease, so the T cells may come from the graft donor.

This CDR3 is CASSAGPSNGYTF. The CDR3 region has the DNA TGTGCCAGCAGCGCCGGACCATCAAATGGCTACACCTTC. The gene calls are TRBV7-3 and TRBJ1-2; no firm D call. V dropped 5 bases and J dropped 6 bases, with 13 bases sitting between them. This CDR3 spans 13 amino acids. Germline V gene lookup returns CDR1 SGHTA and CDR2 FQGTGA.